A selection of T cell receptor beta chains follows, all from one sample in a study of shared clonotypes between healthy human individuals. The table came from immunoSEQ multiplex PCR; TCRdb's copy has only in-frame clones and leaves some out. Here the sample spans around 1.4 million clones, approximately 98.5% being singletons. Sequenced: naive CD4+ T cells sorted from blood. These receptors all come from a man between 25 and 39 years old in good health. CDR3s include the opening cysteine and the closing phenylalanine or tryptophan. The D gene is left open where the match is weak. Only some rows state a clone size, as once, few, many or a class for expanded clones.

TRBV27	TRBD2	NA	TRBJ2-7	CASSFGAGTSGSGEQYF	TGTGCCAGCAGTTTTGGGGCAGGGACTAGCGGGAGTGGCGAGCAGTACTTC
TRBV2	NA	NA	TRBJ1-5	CASSGTAVFNQPQHF	TGTGCCAGCAGTGGGACAGCCGTTTTCAATCAGCCCCAGCATTTT
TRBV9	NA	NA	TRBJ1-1	CASSAQAIQGTEAFF	TGTGCCAGCAGCGCACAGGCGATCCAGGGGACTGAAGCTTTCTTT
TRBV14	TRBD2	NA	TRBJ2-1	CASSQDVGLAGLQQFF	TGTGCCAGCAGCCAAGATGTAGGACTAGCGGGACTGCAGCAGTTCTTC
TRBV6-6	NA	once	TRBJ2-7	CASSSQYEQYF	TGTGCCAGCAGTAGCCAGTACGAGCAGTACTTC
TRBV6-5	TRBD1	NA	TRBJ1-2	CASRFGTAYGYTF	TGTGCCAGCAGGTTCGGGACAGCCTATGGCTACACCTTC
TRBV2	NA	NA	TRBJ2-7	CASSGTAAYEQYF	TGTGCCAGCTCCGGGACGGCCGCCTACGAGCAGTACTTC
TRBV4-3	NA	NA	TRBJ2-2	CASSQQDRSGELFF	TGCGCCAGCAGCCAACAAGACCGTTCCGGGGAGCTGTTTTTT
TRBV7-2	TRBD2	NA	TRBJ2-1	CASSRTSGSHSYNEQFF	TGTGCCAGCAGCCGGACTAGCGGGAGCCATTCCTACAATGAGCAGTTCTTC
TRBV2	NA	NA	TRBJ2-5	CASSEAGEGQETQYF	TGTGCCAGCAGTGAAGCGGGGGAAGGGCAAGAGACCCAGTACTTC
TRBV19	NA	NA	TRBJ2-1	CASSPPGLGLGEFF	TGTGCCAGTAGTCCTCCGGGACTGGGGCTCGGGGAGTTCTTC
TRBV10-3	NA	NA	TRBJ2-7	CAISEVLGIRGSYEQYF	TGTGCCATCAGTGAGGTTTTGGGAATACGGGGATCCTACGAGCAGTACTTC
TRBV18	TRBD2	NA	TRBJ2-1	CASSPKGLAGVAWGYNEQFF	TGTGCCAGCTCACCGAAGGGACTAGCGGGAGTGGCCTGGGGATACAATGAGCAGTTCTTC
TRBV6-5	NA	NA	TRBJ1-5	CASSRTREPPQHF	TGTGCCAGCAGTCGGACCCGTGAGCCGCCCCAGCATTTT
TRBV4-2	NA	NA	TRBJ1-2	CASSQDSRAPTF	TGTGCCAGCAGCCAAGATTCGCGGGCTCCCACCTTC
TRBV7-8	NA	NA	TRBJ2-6	CASSLGGAGANVLTF	TGTGCCAGCAGCTTAGGCGGAGCAGGGGCCAACGTCCTGACTTTC
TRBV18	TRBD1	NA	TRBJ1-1	CASSPKDRAGTEAFF	TGTGCCAGCTCACCGAAGGACAGGGCGGGCACTGAAGCTTTCTTT
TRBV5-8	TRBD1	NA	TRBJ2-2	CASSSWTGPVTGELFF	TGTGCCAGCAGCTCCTGGACAGGGCCGGTCACCGGGGAGCTGTTTTTT
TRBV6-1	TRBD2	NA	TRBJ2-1	CASSEVAGDEQFF	TGTGCCAGCAGTGAAGTAGCGGGCGATGAGCAGTTCTTC
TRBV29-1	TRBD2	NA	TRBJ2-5	CSVEELAGGSYQETQYF	TGCAGCGTTGAGGAACTAGCGGGTGGATCATACCAAGAGACCCAGTACTTC
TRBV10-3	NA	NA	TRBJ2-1	CAISLGPTYNEQFF	TGTGCCATCAGTTTGGGGCCAACCTACAATGAGCAGTTCTTC
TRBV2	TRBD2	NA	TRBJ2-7	CASSPSPSGSLAHF	TGTGCCAGCAGTCCCAGCCCGAGCGGGAGTCTGGCTCACTTC
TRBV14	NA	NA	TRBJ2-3	CASSQVKRSDTQYF	TGTGCCAGCAGCCAAGTAAAAAGATCAGATACGCAGTATTTT
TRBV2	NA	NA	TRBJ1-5	CASSVRTVNQPQHF	TGTGCCAGCAGTGTAAGAACAGTCAATCAGCCCCAGCATTTT
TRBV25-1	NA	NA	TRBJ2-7	CASSGTMRGSLYEQYF	TGTGCCAGCAGTGGTACGATGAGAGGGAGCCTCTACGAGCAGTACTTC
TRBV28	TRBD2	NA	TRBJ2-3	CASSLLRLGGSGRALGTDTQYF	TGTGCCAGCAGTTTATTACGTCTTGGTGGTAGCGGGAGGGCCCTCGGAACAGATACGCAGTATTTT
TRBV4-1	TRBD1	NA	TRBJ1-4	CASSHPGQANEKLFF	TGCGCCAGCAGCCATCCGGGACAGGCTAATGAAAAACTGTTTTTT
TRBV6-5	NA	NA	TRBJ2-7	CASSYFGHRGTYEQYF	TGTGCCAGCAGTTACTTCGGACATCGCGGTACCTACGAGCAGTACTTC
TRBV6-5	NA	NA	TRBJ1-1	CASRLMIGMLAFF	TGTGCCAGCAGGCTGATGATAGGGATGTTGGCTTTCTTT
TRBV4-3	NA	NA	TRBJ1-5	CASSQQFQSNQPQHF	TGCGCCAGCAGCCAGCAGTTCCAGAGCAATCAGCCCCAGCATTTT
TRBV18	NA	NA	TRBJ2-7	CASSPGSRRAGEQYF	TGTGCCAGCTCACCAGGTTCGCGCAGGGCAGGCGAGCAGTACTTC
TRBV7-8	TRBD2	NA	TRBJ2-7	CASSLRDYDEQYF	TGTGCCAGCAGCCTAAGGGACTACGACGAGCAGTACTTC
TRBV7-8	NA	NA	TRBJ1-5	CASSSAGGNQPQHF	TGTGCCAGCAGCTCCGCAGGGGGCAATCAGCCCCAGCATTTT
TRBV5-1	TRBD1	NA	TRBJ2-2	CASSDRVNTGELFF	TGCGCCAGCAGCGACAGGGTGAACACCGGGGAGCTGTTTTTT
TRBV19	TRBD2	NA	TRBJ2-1	CASSLSGRALDEQFF	TGTGCCAGTAGTTTAAGCGGGAGGGCCCTCGATGAGCAGTTCTTC
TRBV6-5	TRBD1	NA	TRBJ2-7	CATQGVGNEQYF	TGTGCCACCCAGGGGGTAGGGAACGAGCAGTACTTC